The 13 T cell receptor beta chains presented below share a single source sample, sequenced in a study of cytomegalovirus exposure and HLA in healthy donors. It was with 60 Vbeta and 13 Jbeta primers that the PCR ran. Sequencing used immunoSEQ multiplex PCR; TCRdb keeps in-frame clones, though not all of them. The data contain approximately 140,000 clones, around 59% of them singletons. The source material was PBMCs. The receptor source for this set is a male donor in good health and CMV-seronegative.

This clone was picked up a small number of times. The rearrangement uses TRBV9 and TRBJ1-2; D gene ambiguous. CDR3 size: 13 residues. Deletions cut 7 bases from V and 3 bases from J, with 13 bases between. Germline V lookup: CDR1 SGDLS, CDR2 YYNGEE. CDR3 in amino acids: CASSAETYYGYTF. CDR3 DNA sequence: TGTGCCAGCTCTGCAGAAACGTACTATGGCTACACCTTC.

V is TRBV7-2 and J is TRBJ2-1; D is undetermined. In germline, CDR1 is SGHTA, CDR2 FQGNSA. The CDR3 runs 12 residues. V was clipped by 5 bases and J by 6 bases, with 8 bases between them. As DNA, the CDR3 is TGTGCCAGCAGCCCAGTTTTCAATGAGCAGTTCTTC. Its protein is CASSPVFNEQFF.

The CDR3, as DNA: TGTGCCAGCTCACCGGATCCGGGTCTTAATCAGCCCCAGCATTTT. Translation gives CASSPDPGLNQPQHF. V is TRBV18 and J is TRBJ1-5; no definite D call. Trimming left V 3 bases short and J 4 bases short, with 13 bases between. The CDR3 sequence is 15 residues long. From germline, CDR1 is KGHSH and CDR2 LQKENI.

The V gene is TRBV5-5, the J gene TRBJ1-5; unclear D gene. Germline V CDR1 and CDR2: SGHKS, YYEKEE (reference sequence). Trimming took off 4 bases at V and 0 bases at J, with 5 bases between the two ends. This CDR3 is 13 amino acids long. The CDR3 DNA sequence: TGTGCCAGCAGCGCAGGTAGCAATCAGCCCCAGCATTTT. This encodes CASSAGSNQPQHF.

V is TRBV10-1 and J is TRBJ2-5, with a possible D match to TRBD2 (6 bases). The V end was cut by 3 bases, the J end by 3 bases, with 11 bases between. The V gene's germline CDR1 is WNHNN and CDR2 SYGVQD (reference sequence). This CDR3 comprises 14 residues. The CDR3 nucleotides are TGCGCCAGCAGTGATTCCCCGGGGGAAGAGACCCAGTACTTC. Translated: CASSDSPGEETQYF.

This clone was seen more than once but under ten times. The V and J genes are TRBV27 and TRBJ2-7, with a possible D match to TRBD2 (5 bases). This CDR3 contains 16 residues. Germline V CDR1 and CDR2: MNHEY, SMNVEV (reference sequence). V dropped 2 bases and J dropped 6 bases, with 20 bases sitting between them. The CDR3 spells CASSLVAAVHPTEQYF. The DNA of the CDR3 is TGTGCCAGCAGTTTAGTGGCAGCGGTCCACCCTACCGAGCAGTACTTC.

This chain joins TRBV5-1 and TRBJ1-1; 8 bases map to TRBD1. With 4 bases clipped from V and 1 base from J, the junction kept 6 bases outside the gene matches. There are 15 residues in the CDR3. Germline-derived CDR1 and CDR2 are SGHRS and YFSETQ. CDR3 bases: TGCGCCAGCAGCCTCCATGGACAGGGGAACACTGAAGCTTTCTTT. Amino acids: CASSLHGQGNTEAFF. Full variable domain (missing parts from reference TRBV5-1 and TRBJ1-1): KAGVTQTPRYLIKTRGQQVTLSCSPISGHRSVSWYQQTPGQGLQFLFEYFSETQRNKGNFPGRFSGRQFSNSRSEMNVSTLELGDSALYLCASSLHGQGNTEAFFGQGTRLTVV.

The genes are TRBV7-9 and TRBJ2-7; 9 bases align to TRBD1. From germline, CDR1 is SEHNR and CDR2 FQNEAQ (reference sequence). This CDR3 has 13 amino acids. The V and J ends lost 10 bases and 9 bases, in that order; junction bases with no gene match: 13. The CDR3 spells CATTPGTGRGQYF. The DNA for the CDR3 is TGTGCCACCACACCCGGGACAGGGAGGGGGCAGTACTTC.

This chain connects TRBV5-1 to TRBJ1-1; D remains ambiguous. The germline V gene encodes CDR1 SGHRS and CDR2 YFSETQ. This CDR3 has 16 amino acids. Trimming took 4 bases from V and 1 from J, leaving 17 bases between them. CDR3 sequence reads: CASSLGRMVTNTEAFF. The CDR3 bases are TGCGCCAGCAGCCTTGGCAGGATGGTTACGAACACTGAAGCTTTCTTT.

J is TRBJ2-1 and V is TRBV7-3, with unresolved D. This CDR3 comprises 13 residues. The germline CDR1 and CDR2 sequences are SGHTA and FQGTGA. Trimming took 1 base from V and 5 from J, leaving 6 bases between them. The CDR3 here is CASSLIRDNEQFF. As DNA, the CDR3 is TGTGCCAGCAGCTTAATTAGAGACAATGAGCAGTTCTTC. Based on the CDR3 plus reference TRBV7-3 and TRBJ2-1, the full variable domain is GAGVSQTPSNKVTEKGKYVELRCDPISGHTALYWYRQSLGQGPEFLIYFQGTGAADDSGLPNDRFFAVRPEGSVSTLKIQRTERGDSAVYLCASSLIRDNEQFFGPGTRLTVL.

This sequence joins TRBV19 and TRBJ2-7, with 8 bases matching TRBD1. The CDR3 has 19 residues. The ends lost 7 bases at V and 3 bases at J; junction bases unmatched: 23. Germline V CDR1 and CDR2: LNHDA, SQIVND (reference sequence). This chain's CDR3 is CASTLSVQDREGRLYEQYF. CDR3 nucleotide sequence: TGTGCCAGTACCCTTAGCGTTCAGGACAGGGAAGGGCGACTCTACGAGCAGTACTTC. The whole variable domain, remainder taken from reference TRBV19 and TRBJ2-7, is DGGITQSPKYLFRKEGQNVTLSCEQNLNHDAMYWYRQDPGQGLRLIYYSQIVNDFQKGDIAEGYSVSREKKESFPLTVTSAQKNPTAFYLCASTLSVQDREGRLYEQYFGPGTRLTVT.

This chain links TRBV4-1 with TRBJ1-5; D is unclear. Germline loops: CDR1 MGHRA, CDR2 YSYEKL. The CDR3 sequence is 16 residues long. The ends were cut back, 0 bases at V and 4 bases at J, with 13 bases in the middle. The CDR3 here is CASSQEPREENQPQHF. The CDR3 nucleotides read TGCGCCAGCAGCCAAGAGCCTCGTGAGGAGAATCAGCCCCAGCATTTT.

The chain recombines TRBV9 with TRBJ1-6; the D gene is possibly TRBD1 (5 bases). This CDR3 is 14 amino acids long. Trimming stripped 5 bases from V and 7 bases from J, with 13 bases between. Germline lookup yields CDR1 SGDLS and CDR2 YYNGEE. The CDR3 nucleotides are TGTGCCAGCAGTACGGACATGACGAATTCACCCCTCCACTTT. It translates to CASSTDMTNSPLHF.